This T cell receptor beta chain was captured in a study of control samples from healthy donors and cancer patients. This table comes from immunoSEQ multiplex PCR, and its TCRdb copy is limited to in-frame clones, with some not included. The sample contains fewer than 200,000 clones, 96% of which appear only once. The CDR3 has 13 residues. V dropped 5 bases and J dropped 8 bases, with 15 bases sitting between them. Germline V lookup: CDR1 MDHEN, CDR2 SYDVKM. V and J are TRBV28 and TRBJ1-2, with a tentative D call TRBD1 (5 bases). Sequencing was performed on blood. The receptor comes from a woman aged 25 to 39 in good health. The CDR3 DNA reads TGTGCCAGCAGTCACAGGTTGGAGGTCGGCTACACCTTC. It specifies CASSHRLEVGYTF.